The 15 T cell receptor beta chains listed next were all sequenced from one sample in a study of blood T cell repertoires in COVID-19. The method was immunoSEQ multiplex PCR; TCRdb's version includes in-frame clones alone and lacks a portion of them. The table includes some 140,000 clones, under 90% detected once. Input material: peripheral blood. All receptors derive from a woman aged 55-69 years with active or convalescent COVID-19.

The DNA for the CDR3 is TGTGCCATCCAACACTCACAGGTGGATGAAAAACTGTTTTTT. Protein sequence: CAIQHSQVDEKLFF. This chain uses TRBV19 with TRBJ1-4; possible D gene TRBD1, 5 bases. The CDR3 has 14 amino acids. V was cut by 10 bases and J by 6 bases, with 18 bases left in between. CDR1 LNHDA and CDR2 SQIVND come from the germline V gene (reference sequence). The full variable domain, rest sourced from reference TRBV19 and TRBJ1-4, is DGGITQSPKYLFRKEGQNVTLSCEQNLNHDAMYWYRQDPGQGLRLIYYSQIVNDFQKGDIAEGYSVSREKKESFPLTVTSAQKNPTAFYLCAIQHSQVDEKLFFGSGTQLSVL.

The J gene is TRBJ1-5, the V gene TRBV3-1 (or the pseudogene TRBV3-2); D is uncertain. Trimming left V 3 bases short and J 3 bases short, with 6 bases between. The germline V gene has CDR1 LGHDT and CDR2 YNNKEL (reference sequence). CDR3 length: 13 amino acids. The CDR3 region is CASSQSLNQPQHF. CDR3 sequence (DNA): TGTGCCAGCAGCCAGTCCCTCAATCAGCCCCAGCATTTT.

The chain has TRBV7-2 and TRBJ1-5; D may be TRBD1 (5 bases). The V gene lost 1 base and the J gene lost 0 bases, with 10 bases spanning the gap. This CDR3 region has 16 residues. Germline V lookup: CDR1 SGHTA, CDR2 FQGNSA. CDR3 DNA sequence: TGTGCCAGCAGCTTAGAATCACAGGTTAGCAATCAGCCCCAGCATTTT. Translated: CASSLESQVSNQPQHF.

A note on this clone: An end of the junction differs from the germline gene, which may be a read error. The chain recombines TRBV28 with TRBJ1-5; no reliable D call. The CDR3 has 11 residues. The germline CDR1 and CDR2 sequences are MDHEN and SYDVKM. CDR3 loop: CASSRIQTQHF. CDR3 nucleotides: TGTGCCAGCAGCCGTATTCAGACCCAGCATTTT.

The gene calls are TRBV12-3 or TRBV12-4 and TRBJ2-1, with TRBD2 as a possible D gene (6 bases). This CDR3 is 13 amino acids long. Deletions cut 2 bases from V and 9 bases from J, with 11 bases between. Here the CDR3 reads CASSLWGVPEQFF. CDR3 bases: TGTGCCAGCAGTTTATGGGGGGTTCCTGAGCAGTTCTTC.

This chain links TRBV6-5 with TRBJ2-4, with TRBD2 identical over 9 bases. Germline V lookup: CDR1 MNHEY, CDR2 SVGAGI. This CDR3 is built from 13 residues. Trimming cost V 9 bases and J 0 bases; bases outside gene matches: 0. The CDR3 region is CASSGRAKNIQYF. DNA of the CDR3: TGTGCCAGTAGCGGGAGAGCCAAAAACATTCAGTACTTC.

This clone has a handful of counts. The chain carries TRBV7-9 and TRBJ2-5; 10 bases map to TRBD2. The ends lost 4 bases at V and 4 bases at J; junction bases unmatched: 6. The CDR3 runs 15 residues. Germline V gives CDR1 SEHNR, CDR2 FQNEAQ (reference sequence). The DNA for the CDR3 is TGTGCCAGCAGCTCTAGCGGGAGTGTAGCAGAGACCCAGTACTTC. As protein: CASSSSGSVAETQYF.

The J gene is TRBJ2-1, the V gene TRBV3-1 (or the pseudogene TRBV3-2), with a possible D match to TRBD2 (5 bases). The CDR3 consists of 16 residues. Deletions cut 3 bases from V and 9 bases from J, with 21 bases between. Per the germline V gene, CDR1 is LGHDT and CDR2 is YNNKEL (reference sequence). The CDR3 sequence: CASSQPNGAGDGEQFF. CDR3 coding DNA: TGTGCCAGCAGCCAGCCAAACGGAGCCGGGGATGGTGAGCAGTTCTTC.

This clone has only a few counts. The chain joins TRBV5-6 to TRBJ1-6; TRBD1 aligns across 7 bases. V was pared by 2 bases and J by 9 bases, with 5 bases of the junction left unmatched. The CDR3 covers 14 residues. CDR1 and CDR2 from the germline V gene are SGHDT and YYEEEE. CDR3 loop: CASSFLGQTSPLHF. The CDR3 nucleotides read TGTGCCAGCAGCTTCCTGGGACAGACTTCACCCCTCCACTTT.

CDR3 sequence: CASSFAAAGEQFF. The DNA of the CDR3 is TGTGCCAGCAGCTTCGCTGCGGCGGGTGAGCAGTTCTTC. The V call is TRBV7-9, the J call TRBJ2-1; D may be TRBD2 (5 bases). Trimming removed 3 bases from V and 9 bases from J, with 12 bases in between. CDR3 length: 13 residues. Germline CDR1 is SEHNR and CDR2 is FQNEAQ (reference sequence).

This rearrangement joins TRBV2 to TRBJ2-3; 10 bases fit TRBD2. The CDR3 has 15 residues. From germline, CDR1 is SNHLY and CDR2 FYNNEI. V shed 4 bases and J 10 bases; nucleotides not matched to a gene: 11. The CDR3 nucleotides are TGTGCCAGCAGTGGGCTAGCGGGGGTTAAAGGACCGCAGTATTTT. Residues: CASSGLAGVKGPQYF.

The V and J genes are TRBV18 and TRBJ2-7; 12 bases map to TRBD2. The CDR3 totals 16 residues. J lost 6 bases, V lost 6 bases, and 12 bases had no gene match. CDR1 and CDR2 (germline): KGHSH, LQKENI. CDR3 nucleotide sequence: TGTGCCAGCTCTCAAGGGACTAGCGGGCTGCTTGGCGAGCAGTACTTC. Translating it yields CASSQGTSGLLGEQYF.

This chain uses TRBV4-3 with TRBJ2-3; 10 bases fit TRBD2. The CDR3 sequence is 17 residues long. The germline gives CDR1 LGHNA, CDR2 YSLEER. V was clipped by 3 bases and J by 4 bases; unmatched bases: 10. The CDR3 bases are TGCGCCAGCAGCCAGGACTTTGGACTAGCGGACCCAGATACGCAGTATTTT. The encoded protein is CASSQDFGLADPDTQYF.

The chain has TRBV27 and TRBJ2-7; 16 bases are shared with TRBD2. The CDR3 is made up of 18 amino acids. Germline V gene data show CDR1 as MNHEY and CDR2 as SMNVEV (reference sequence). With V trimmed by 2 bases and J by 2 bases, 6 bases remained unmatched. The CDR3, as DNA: TGTGCCAGCAGTTTAAGGGCCGGGACTAGCGGGGGGGCCTACGAGCAGTACGTC. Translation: CASSLRAGTSGGAYEQYV.

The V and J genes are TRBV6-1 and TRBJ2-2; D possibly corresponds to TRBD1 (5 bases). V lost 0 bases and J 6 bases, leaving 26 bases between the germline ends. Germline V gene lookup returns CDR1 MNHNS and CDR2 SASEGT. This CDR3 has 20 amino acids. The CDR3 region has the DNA TGTGCCAGCAGTGAAGCGTGGGTCCGTGAGACAGACCCTTCCGCCGGGGAGCTGTTTTTT. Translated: CASSEAWVRETDPSAGELFF.